This is a list of T cell receptor beta chains from one sample in a study of T-cell memory formation after mild COVID-19. A single record per CDR3 protein comes from TCRdb applying MiXCR to the 5' RACE reads. Of over 400,000 distinct CDR3 sequences listed, less than 25% are singletons. The sequencing sample was made of PBMCs or a T cell subset sorted from them (not recorded which). These receptors were collected from an adult woman who had mild COVID-19 (a few samples of this study predate the infection). Cell type and time point are not known. Both conserved end residues are part of each CDR3. Each record gives: D gene, clone size, V gene, J gene, CDR3 DNA, CDR3 protein. D genes are given only for firm matches. Part of the rows lack a size; the others show once, few, many or a class for expanded clones.

>TRBD2|few|TRBV4-1|TRBJ2-7
TGCGCCAGCAGCCAAGCGGCTAGCGGAGAACCCTTCTACGAGCAGTACTTC
CASSQAASGEPFYEQYF
>.|.|TRBV6-2/TRBV6-3|TRBJ1-2
TGTGCCAGCAGTTACGGGACCCGCTATGGCTACACCTTC
CASSYGTRYGYTF
>.|.|TRBV4-1|TRBJ2-3
TGCGCCAGCAGCCAAGGTTGGGGGGTTCGCACAGATACGCAGTATTTT
CASSQGWGVRTDTQYF
>.|few|TRBV7-2|TRBJ1-1
TGTGCCAGCAGCCTAACATTTGCGTCTGAAGCTTTCTTT
CASSLTFASEAFF
>.|few|TRBV15|TRBJ2-4
TGTGCCACCAGCAGAGGAGGCCTTCAGGACATTCAGTACTTC
CATSRGGLQDIQYF
>.|few|TRBV7-2|TRBJ2-1
TGTGCCAGCAGCCAGTACTTTGAGCAGTTCTTC
CASSQYFEQFF
>.|few|TRBV7-2|TRBJ2-5
TGTGCCAGCAGCTTCGACTTGGGGGAGACCCAGTACTTC
CASSFDLGETQYF
>.|.|TRBV12-3/TRBV12-4|TRBJ1-2
TGTGCCAGCAGTTTATCCGGGCCCTATGGCTACACCTTC
CASSLSGPYGYTF
>TRBD1|once|TRBV4-1|TRBJ2-1
TGCGCCAGCAGCCAAGAGACAGGGGGCTCCTACAATGAGCAGTTCTTC
CASSQETGGSYNEQFF
>.|.|TRBV30|TRBJ2-5
TGTGCCTGGAGGGTTTTGGAGACCCAGTACTTC
CAWRVLETQYF
>.|few|TRBV4-1|TRBJ1-6
TGCGCCAGCAGCCAAGACCAGACCCCATATAATTCACCCCTCCACTTT
CASSQDQTPYNSPLHF
>TRBD2|few|TRBV9|TRBJ2-5
TGTGCCAGCAGTGGGCAAGCGGGAGGGCCGGGAGAGACCCAGTACTTC
CASSGQAGGPGETQYF
>.|few|TRBV7-6|TRBJ1-3
TGTGCCAGCAGCTTAGTTGCAGTTTCGAGCTCTGGAAACACCATATATTTT
CASSLVAVSSSGNTIYF
>TRBD2|many|TRBV20-1|TRBJ2-1
TGCAGTGCTAGATCTAGCGGGAGGGTTACGGAGCAGTTCTTC
CSARSSGRVTEQFF
>.|.|TRBV10-3|TRBJ2-5
TGTGCCATCAGTGATAAGCAAGAGACCCAGTACTTC
CAISDKQETQYF
>.|few|TRBV4-1|TRBJ2-7
TGCGCCAGCAGCCAAGTTAGCACCCCTTACGAGCAGTACTTC
CASSQVSTPYEQYF
>TRBD1|.|TRBV4-1|TRBJ2-1
TGCGCCAGCAGCCAAGAGGACAGGGCCAATGAGCAGTTCTTC
CASSQEDRANEQFF
>TRBD1|.|TRBV20-1|TRBJ1-5
TGCAGTGCGGACTCGGGACAGGGACATCAGCCCCAGCATTTT
CSADSGQGHQPQHF
>.|few|TRBV2|TRBJ2-7
TGTGCCAGCACCCAGGGGGGGCCAGGCTACGAGCAGTACTTC
CASTQGGPGYEQYF
>.|few|TRBV6-1|TRBJ2-5
TGTGCCAGCAGTGAAGAGCGACAGGCCGGGGAGACCCAGTACTTC
CASSEERQAGETQYF
>TRBD2|.|TRBV24-1|TRBJ2-2
TGTGCCACCTCCAGCGGGGGTACAATAGGGGAGCTGTTTTTT
CATSSGGTIGELFF
>.|few|TRBV4-2|TRBJ2-5
TGTGCCAGCAGCCAGGCCGTTTTAAGGGAGACCCAGTACTTC
CASSQAVLRETQYF
>.|.|TRBV29-1|TRBJ2-7
TGCAGCGTTGAAGTGGGCGAGCAGTACTTC
CSVEVGEQYF
>.|.|TRBV2|TRBJ1-1
TGTGCCAGCAGTGAGGAGGGAATGACTGAAGCTTTCTTT
CASSEEGMTEAFF
>TRBD1|few|TRBV7-6|TRBJ2-1
TGTGCCAGCAGCTTAATCCCCAAAAAGACAGGGTTCGTCTACAATGAGCAGTTCTTC
CASSLIPKKTGFVYNEQFF
>TRBD1|.|TRBV11-3|TRBJ2-1
TGTGCCAGCAGCTTACGATTTGGGACAGACTACAATGAGCAGTTCTTC
CASSLRFGTDYNEQFF
>.|.|TRBV30|TRBJ2-2
TGTGCCTGGGCCCTAGGGCTAGCGACCGGGGAGCTGTTTTTT
CAWALGLATGELFF
>.|.|TRBV7-9|TRBJ1-4
TGTGCCAGCAGCTCCTCGGAAGAAAAACTGTTTTTT
CASSSSEEKLFF
>TRBD2|.|TRBV5-4|TRBJ2-1
TGTGCCAGCAGCTTCAAGGGACTAGCGGGGGGGAAACCCTACAATGAGCAGTTCTTC
CASSFKGLAGGKPYNEQFF
>TRBD2|few|TRBV20-1|TRBJ2-5
TGCAGTGTGGTTAGCGGGGCCCGGGAGACCCAGTACTTC
CSVVSGARETQYF
>.|few|TRBV5-1|TRBJ2-3
TGCGCCAGCACCAGCACTGGGGGTTCCGATACGCAGTATTTT
CASTSTGGSDTQYF
>.|few|TRBV29-1|TRBJ2-7
TGCAGCGTTGAGAAAGGGCAGGGCTACGAGCAGTACTTC
CSVEKGQGYEQYF
>.|.|TRBV20-1|TRBJ1-2
TGCAGTGCTAGAGGACCATCGACAGAGAACTATGGCTACACCTTC
CSARGPSTENYGYTF
>.|few|TRBV20-1|TRBJ2-1
TGCAGTTCGGACCGGAGCTCCTACAATGAGCAGTTCTTC
CSSDRSSYNEQFF
>TRBD2|few|TRBV20-1|TRBJ2-7
TGCAGTGCAACTAGCGGGAGGGCTCTCGAGCAGTACTTC
CSATSGRALEQYF
>TRBD2|few|TRBV2|TRBJ2-1
TGTGCCAGCAGTGTCGCTAGCGGAAAGTACAATGAGCAGTTCTTC
CASSVASGKYNEQFF
>.|.|TRBV4-3|TRBJ2-1
TGCGCCAGCAGCCAAGATCGTCAGGTTGGCAATGAGCAGTTCTTC
CASSQDRQVGNEQFF
>.|.|TRBV12-3/TRBV12-4|TRBJ2-3
TGTGCCAGCATGGCCTGGGGACAAGCAGATACGCAGTATTTT
CASMAWGQADTQYF